These 6 T cell receptor beta chains were sequenced from one sample in a study of cytomegalovirus exposure and HLA in healthy donors (dated by TCRdb to about 2017). The library relied on the immunoSEQ multiplex PCR assay. The table comes from immuneACCESS by way of TCRdb, which keeps in-frame sequences with V and J called. Part of the clones is missing from these tables; in studies checked, under half for an unresolved V gene and the rest for unknown reasons. The sample records 95,000 to 150,000 clones, approximately 94% of which are singletons. 1% to 1.5% of the sample rests with the top ten. The sequenced sample consisted of PBMCs. The receptors originated from a woman aged 18-29 years in good health and CMV-seronegative.

This clone was picked up a small number of times. The chain couples TRBV6-5 to TRBJ2-6, with D maybe TRBD2 (5 bases). CDR3 size: 14 residues. Looked up from germline, CDR1 is MNHEY and CDR2 is SVGAGI. The V gene lost 6 bases and the J gene lost 3 bases, with 9 bases spanning the gap. The CDR3 sequence: CASSEGSGANVLTF. CDR3 in DNA: TGTGCCAGCAGCGAGGGAAGTGGGGCCAACGTCCTGACTTTC.

The chain couples TRBV18 to TRBJ1-2; 8 bases match TRBD1. V was pared by 3 bases and J by 4 bases, with 7 bases of the junction left unmatched. CDR1 and CDR2 (germline): KGHSH, LQKENI. The CDR3 covers 15 residues. The CDR3, as DNA: TGTGCCAGCTCACCCCCCAGGGGGCGGATCTATGGCTACACCTTC. It specifies CASSPPRGRIYGYTF.

V gene TRBV5-1 combines with J gene TRBJ1-1; a weak D match, TRBD1 (5 bases). Per the germline V gene, CDR1 is SGHRS and CDR2 is YFSETQ. The CDR3 is made up of 16 amino acids. Trimming removed 1 base at V and 4 bases at J, with 17 bases between. CDR3 region: CASSLSSYRGGTEAFF. CDR3 nucleotide sequence: TGCGCCAGCAGCTTGTCTTCATATAGGGGTGGCACTGAAGCTTTCTTT. The full variable domain, completed using reference TRBV5-1 and TRBJ1-1, is KAGVTQTPRYLIKTRGQQVTLSCSPISGHRSVSWYQQTPGQGLQFLFEYFSETQRNKGNFPGRFSGRQFSNSRSEMNVSTLELGDSALYLCASSLSSYRGGTEAFFGQGTRLTVV.

Written as DNA, the CDR3 is TGTGCCAGCAGGCAGGGCATGGGCACTGAAGCTTTCTTT. It is translated as CASRQGMGTEAFF. The chain is built from TRBV28 and TRBJ1-1; perhaps TRBD1 as D (5 bases). Looked up from germline, CDR1 is MDHEN and CDR2 is SYDVKM. V gave up 6 bases and J gave up 4 bases, with 12 bases separating them. The CDR3 is 13 amino acids.

The rearrangement links TRBV9 to TRBJ2-1; D unresolved. This CDR3 has 16 residues. The germline CDR1 and CDR2 sequences are SGDLS and YYNGEE. V gave up 3 bases and J gave up 0 bases, with 13 bases separating them. CDR3 sequence reads: CASSALGIYSYNEQFF. CDR3 DNA sequence: TGTGCCAGCAGCGCCCTGGGCATCTACTCCTACAATGAGCAGTTCTTC.

This chain links TRBV19 with TRBJ2-1; 9 nucleotides agree with TRBD2. V trimming: 4 bases; J trimming: 9 bases; junction bases outside the gene matches: 10. The V gene's germline CDR1 is LNHDA and CDR2 SQIVND (reference sequence). The CDR3 sequence is 15 residues long. The CDR3 coding sequence is TGTGCCAGTAGTACCGCGGGGGGGCCTTCCGGTGAGCAGTTCTTC. It encodes CASSTAGGPSGEQFF. Supplemented by reference TRBV19 and TRBJ2-1, the full variable domain reads DGGITQSPKYLFRKEGQNVTLSCEQNLNHDAMYWYRQDPGQGLRLIYYSQIVNDFQKGDIAEGYSVSREKKESFPLTVTSAQKNPTAFYLCASSTAGGPSGEQFFGPGTRLTVL.